The 5 T cell receptor beta chains below were found in one sample sequenced in a study of cytomegalovirus exposure and HLA in healthy donors. Primers for the PCR totalled 60 Vbeta and 13 Jbeta. The repertoire was sequenced with immunoSEQ multiplex PCR; TCRdb's copy has only in-frame clones and lacks some. The sample yields about 94,000 clones, approximately 66% seen once. Material for sequencing was PBMCs. The receptors were sampled from a man younger than 45 in good health and CMV-seronegative.

This chain uses TRBV6-6 with TRBJ1-6, with D possibly being TRBD1 (5 bases). The CDR3 sequence is 14 residues long. The V end lost 5 bases, the J end lost 5 bases, and 10 bases lay between the germline ends. Germline-derived CDR1 and CDR2 are MNHNY and SVGAGI (reference sequence). DNA of the CDR3: TGTGCCAGCAGTCGCACAGGACATAATTCACCCCTCCACTTT. Translated, it gives CASSRTGHNSPLHF.

The chain joins TRBV5-1 to TRBJ2-1; 11 bases align to TRBD2. From germline, CDR1 is SGHRS and CDR2 YFSETQ. V shed 0 bases and J 4 bases; nucleotides not matched to a gene: 3. There are 16 residues in the CDR3. The CDR3 loop is CASSLDVAGGYNEQFF. The CDR3, as DNA: TGCGCCAGCAGCTTGGATGTAGCGGGAGGGTACAATGAGCAGTTCTTC. The variable domain in full, completed from reference TRBV5-1 and TRBJ2-1, reads KAGVTQTPRYLIKTRGQQVTLSCSPISGHRSVSWYQQTPGQGLQFLFEYFSETQRNKGNFPGRFSGRQFSNSRSEMNVSTLELGDSALYLCASSLDVAGGYNEQFFGPGTRLTVL.

This chain uses TRBV18 with TRBJ2-2; TRBD1 is a possible D gene (6 bases). Germline CDR1 is KGHSH and CDR2 is LQKENI. Trimming stripped 5 bases from V and 5 bases from J, with 18 bases between. The CDR3 totals 16 residues. In DNA, the CDR3 is TGTGCCAGCTCATTAAGAAGGTCAGGGGCGACCGGGGAGCTGTTTTTT. Translated: CASSLRRSGATGELFF.

J is TRBJ1-3 and V is TRBV19; D remains ambiguous. This CDR3 is built from 12 residues. Trimming took 7 bases from V and 0 from J, leaving 4 bases between them. The germline V gene has CDR1 LNHDA and CDR2 SQIVND (reference sequence). The CDR3 DNA reads as TGTGCCAGTATCAGCTCTGGAAACACCATATATTTT. Its protein is CASISSGNTIYF.

This clone was seen once. At one boundary the junction diverges from the germline segment, which might be a read error. The genes are TRBV5-1 and TRBJ2-1; D possibly corresponds to TRBD2 (6 bases). This CDR3 is built from 14 residues. Germline V CDR1 and CDR2: SGHRS, YFSETQ. In nucleotides, the CDR3 is TGCGCCAGCAGCTTCGGGGGTACCGTCAGTGAGCAGCTCTTC. Translated: CASSFGGTVSEQLF.